This T cell receptor (beta chain) was profiled in a study of beta chain features in type 1 diabetes. The table lists this clone with a few counts. As every portion of the isolated RNA was reverse transcribed, the sequencing read expressed TCRB transcripts. Sequencing used immunoSEQ multiplex PCR; TCRdb keeps in-frame clones, though not all of them. The sample includes about 150,000 clones, around 10% of them seen just once. The CDR3 extends over 13 amino acids. Germline V gives CDR1 SGHTA, CDR2 FQGNSA. Trimming cost V 5 bases and J 9 bases, with 11 bases left between them. The receptor comes from a man younger than 35 in good health. This rearrangement joins TRBV7-2 to TRBJ1-6; TRBD1 might be the D (5 bases). Source material: central memory CD4+ T cells from blood. The CDR3 DNA reads as TGTGCCAGCAGCCCGCAGGGACGTTCACCCCTCCACTTT. It codes for CASSPQGRSPLHF.